This record concerns one T cell receptor (beta chain) sequence. Antigen unknown. Peripheral blood, together with lesional scalp punch biopsies, was collected from alopecia areata patients. This specimen comes from a study of CD8+ T cells in alopecia areata. The germline V and J ends were trimmed by 1 base and 2 bases, with 13 bases remaining between them. The CDR3 extends over 15 amino acids. The germline V gene encodes CDR1 SQVTM and CDR2 ANQGSEA. Study conclusions and caveats: For lesional scalp, especially alopecia totalis/universalis, clonality was higher than in normal scalp.

RNA was isolated and reverse transcribed to cDNA, the sequencing template. Data came from immunoSEQ multiplex PCR; TCRdb stores just in-frame clones and leaves some out. The data contain approximately 150,000 clones, roughly 66% of them singletons. The receptor comes from a human donor with alopecia areata. Source: CD8+ T cells sorted from blood, taken at week 0. V and J are TRBV29-1 and TRBJ2-3; the D is unclear. The DNA for the CDR3 is TGCAGCGTTGAAGGTCCCCGGACCCCCACAGATACGCAGTATTTT. Its protein product is CSVEGPRTPTDTQYF.